The rows below give T cell receptor beta chains drawn from one sample of a study of T cell changes during pregnancy in multiple sclerosis. Profiled with immunoSEQ multiplex PCR; TCRdb holds only in-frame clones, not every one. In the table there are over 35,000 clones, about nine tenths of which are singletons. This specimen was CD4+ T cells from peripheral blood mononuclear cells, taken in the third trimester of pregnancy. These receptors were taken from a female donor with multiple sclerosis, enrolled in a pregnancy study. The CDR3 runs from the conserved cysteine through the conserved F or W. D genes are given only for firm matches. Some rows mark clone size as missing; the rest say once, few, many or name a class of expanded clone.

V	J	D	size	DNA	CDR3
TRBV11-2	TRBJ2-7	.	.	TGTGCCAGCAGCTTACGGACTTCAAGCTCCTACGAGCAGTACTTC	CASSLRTSSSYEQYF
TRBV6-5	TRBJ2-7	TRBD1	once	TGTGCCAGCAGTCGGGACAGTTACGAGCAGTACTTC	CASSRDSYEQYF
TRBV27	TRBJ1-5	TRBD1	.	TGTGCCAGCAAACAGGGGTCCGCTAATCAGCCCCAGCATTTT	CASKQGSANQPQHF
TRBV7-9	TRBJ2-7	TRBD1	.	TGTGCCAGCAGCGCCGGGGACAGGGCTCGTGAGCAGTACTTC	CASSAGDRAREQYF
TRBV14	TRBJ2-1	.	.	TGTGCCAGCAGCCAAGTTGCGGGAAGGGTCTCCTACAATGAGCAGTTCTTC	CASSQVAGRVSYNEQFF
TRBV30	TRBJ1-1	.	.	TGTGCCTGGAGTGGTGGAGGTTCCGGGGGGAAGTTCACTGAAGCTTTCTTT	CAWSGGGSGGKFTEAFF
TRBV19	TRBJ1-1	.	.	TGTGCCAGTAGTATTTTACAACTGAACACTGAAGCTTTCTTT	CASSILQLNTEAFF
TRBV7-2	TRBJ2-7	TRBD1	.	TGTGCCAGCAGCGCTGGACAGGGAGGCTTCGAGCAGTACTTC	CASSAGQGGFEQYF
TRBV9	TRBJ1-1	.	.	TGTGCCAGCAGCGTATCGGCGGGGAACACTGAAGCTTTCTTT	CASSVSAGNTEAFF
TRBV27	TRBJ2-2	.	.	TGTGCCAGCAGGTTGGGGGGGAACACCGGGGAGCTGTTTTTT	CASRLGGNTGELFF